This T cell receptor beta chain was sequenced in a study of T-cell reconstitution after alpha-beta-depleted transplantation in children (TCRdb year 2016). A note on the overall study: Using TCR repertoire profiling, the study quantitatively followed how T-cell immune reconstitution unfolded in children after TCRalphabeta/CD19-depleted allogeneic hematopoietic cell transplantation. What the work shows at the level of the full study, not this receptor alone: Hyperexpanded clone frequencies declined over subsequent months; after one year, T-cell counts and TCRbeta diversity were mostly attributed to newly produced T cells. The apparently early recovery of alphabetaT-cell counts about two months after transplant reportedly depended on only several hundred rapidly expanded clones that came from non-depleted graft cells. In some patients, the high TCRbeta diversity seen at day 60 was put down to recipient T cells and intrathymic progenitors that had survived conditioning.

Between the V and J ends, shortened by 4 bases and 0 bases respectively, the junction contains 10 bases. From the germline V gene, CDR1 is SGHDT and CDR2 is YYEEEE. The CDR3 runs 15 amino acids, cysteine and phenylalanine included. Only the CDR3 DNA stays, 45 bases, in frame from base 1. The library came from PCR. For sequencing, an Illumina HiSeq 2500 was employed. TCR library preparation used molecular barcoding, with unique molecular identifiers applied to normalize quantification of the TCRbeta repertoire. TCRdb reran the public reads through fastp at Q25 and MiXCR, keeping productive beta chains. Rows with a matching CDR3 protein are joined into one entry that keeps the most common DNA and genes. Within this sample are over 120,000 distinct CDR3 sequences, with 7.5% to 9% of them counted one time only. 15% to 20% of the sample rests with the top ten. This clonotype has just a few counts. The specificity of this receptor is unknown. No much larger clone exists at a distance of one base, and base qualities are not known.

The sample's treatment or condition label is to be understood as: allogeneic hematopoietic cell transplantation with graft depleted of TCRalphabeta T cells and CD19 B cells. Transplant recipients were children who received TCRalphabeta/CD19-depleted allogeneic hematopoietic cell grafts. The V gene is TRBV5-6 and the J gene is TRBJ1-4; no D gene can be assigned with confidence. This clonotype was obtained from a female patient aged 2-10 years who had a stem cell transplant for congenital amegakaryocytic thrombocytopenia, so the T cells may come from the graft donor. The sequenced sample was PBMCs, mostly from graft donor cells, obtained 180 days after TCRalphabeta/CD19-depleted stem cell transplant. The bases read TGTGCCAGCAGCATCGGACCTCCAACTAATGAAAAACTGTTTTTT. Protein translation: CASSIGPPTNEKLFF.